These T cell receptor beta chains were read from a single sample in a study. Using its own MiXCR run on the RT-PCR reads, TCRdb lists one record per CDR3 protein. The sample includes about 680,000 distinct CDR3 sequences, 12% to 15% of them seen just once. Material: memory CD4+ T cells from blood. The origin of the receptors is a female donor in good health, serving as a healthy control. The CDR3 runs from the conserved cysteine through the conserved F or W. The D gene is left open where the match is weak.

CDR3 protein: CASSRAHKDRAAYGYTF; J gene: TRBJ1-2; V gene: TRBV28; D gene: TRBD1
CDR3 protein: CASSYGDREIGELFF; J gene: TRBJ2-2; V gene: TRBV6-5; D gene: TRBD1
CDR3 protein: CASSQILETEAFF; J gene: TRBJ1-1; V gene: TRBV11-1; D gene: .
CDR3 protein: CASSLVEGQVKTQYF; J gene: TRBJ2-5; V gene: TRBV7-6; D gene: .
CDR3 protein: CASSQPSMNTEAFF; J gene: TRBJ1-1; V gene: TRBV5-4; D gene: .
CDR3 protein: CASSSQTGVSAEAFF; J gene: TRBJ1-1; V gene: TRBV28; D gene: TRBD1
CDR3 protein: CASSFGLAGQDEQFF; J gene: TRBJ2-1; V gene: TRBV11-2; D gene: TRBD2
CDR3 protein: CASSSWDSRADTEAFF; J gene: TRBJ1-1; V gene: TRBV28; D gene: .
CDR3 protein: CASSAPGETGSGANVLTF; J gene: TRBJ2-6; V gene: TRBV7-9; D gene: .
CDR3 protein: CASYSQGADGNTIYF; J gene: TRBJ1-3; V gene: TRBV18; D gene: TRBD1
CDR3 protein: CASGLVYEQYF; J gene: TRBJ2-7; V gene: TRBV12-5; D gene: .
CDR3 protein: CSASEDLTTDTQYF; J gene: TRBJ2-3; V gene: TRBV20-1; D gene: .
CDR3 protein: CASSLPEDEQYF; J gene: TRBJ2-7; V gene: TRBV7-9; D gene: .
CDR3 protein: CSARDRVSDVKNIQYF; J gene: TRBJ2-4; V gene: TRBV20-1; D gene: .
CDR3 protein: CASSQEPSAYNEQFF; J gene: TRBJ2-1; V gene: TRBV4-3; D gene: .
CDR3 protein: CASSRLAGTLHIEQFF; J gene: TRBJ2-1; V gene: TRBV9; D gene: TRBD2
CDR3 protein: CASSESSLNTEAFF; J gene: TRBJ1-1; V gene: TRBV10-3; D gene: .
CDR3 protein: CSALTRLAGYSKNIQYF; J gene: TRBJ2-4; V gene: TRBV29-1; D gene: TRBD2
CDR3 protein: CSVEVVSYEQYF; J gene: TRBJ2-7; V gene: TRBV29-1; D gene: .
CDR3 protein: CASSSDINEQFF; J gene: TRBJ2-1; V gene: TRBV7-3; D gene: .
CDR3 protein: CASSRTGTSDYGKNIQYF; J gene: TRBJ2-4; V gene: TRBV18; D gene: TRBD2
CDR3 protein: CSALAGGPRETQYF; J gene: TRBJ2-5; V gene: TRBV20-1; D gene: TRBD2
CDR3 protein: CASRVGGDRNEQFF; J gene: TRBJ2-1; V gene: TRBV7-2; D gene: .
CDR3 protein: CSARDPRDRAVAFF; J gene: TRBJ1-1; V gene: TRBV20-1; D gene: TRBD1
CDR3 protein: CSARGSLAGLDTQYF; J gene: TRBJ2-3; V gene: TRBV20-1; D gene: TRBD2
CDR3 protein: CASRHGLGRSADTQYF; J gene: TRBJ2-3; V gene: TRBV6-5; D gene: .
CDR3 protein: CSAFGREETQYF; J gene: TRBJ2-5; V gene: TRBV20-1; D gene: .
CDR3 protein: CASSEGAGGYRGYNEQFF; J gene: TRBJ2-1; V gene: TRBV2; D gene: TRBD2
CDR3 protein: CASSQRLYEQYF; J gene: TRBJ2-7; V gene: TRBV4-3; D gene: .
CDR3 protein: CASSLGAGTVGGTGELFF; J gene: TRBJ2-2; V gene: TRBV11-1; D gene: .
CDR3 protein: CAISPGLQETQYF; J gene: TRBJ2-5; V gene: TRBV10-3; D gene: .
CDR3 protein: CASSLSAGTLVHEQFF; J gene: TRBJ2-1; V gene: TRBV5-1; D gene: .
CDR3 protein: CASSEGGYQETQYF; J gene: TRBJ2-5; V gene: TRBV6-5; D gene: .
CDR3 protein: CASMRTGVGTGELFF; J gene: TRBJ2-2; V gene: TRBV6-5; D gene: TRBD1
CDR3 protein: CSARDRGGNNYGYTF; J gene: TRBJ1-2; V gene: TRBV20-1; D gene: .
CDR3 protein: CASSLTLRGRSGGNQPQHF; J gene: TRBJ1-5; V gene: TRBV7-3; D gene: .
CDR3 protein: CAIGGTEGAWGYTF; J gene: TRBJ1-2; V gene: TRBV10-3; D gene: TRBD1
CDR3 protein: CASSYPVGSPLHF; J gene: TRBJ1-6; V gene: TRBV7-9; D gene: .
CDR3 protein: CASSPYQTGGLGYGYTF; J gene: TRBJ1-2; V gene: TRBV18; D gene: TRBD1
CDR3 protein: CASSPRVSYEQYF; J gene: TRBJ2-7; V gene: TRBV5-1; D gene: .
CDR3 protein: CASRGISLDTQYF; J gene: TRBJ2-3; V gene: TRBV6-1; D gene: .
CDR3 protein: CSAWRRVNKDTQYF; J gene: TRBJ2-3; V gene: TRBV20-1; D gene: .
CDR3 protein: CSVRPGAAGLNTEAFF; J gene: TRBJ1-1; V gene: TRBV29-1; D gene: .
CDR3 protein: CASSPRAGRVEKLFF; J gene: TRBJ1-4; V gene: TRBV7-2; D gene: .
CDR3 protein: CSATLIDTQYF; J gene: TRBJ2-3; V gene: TRBV20-1; D gene: .
CDR3 protein: CASSRFTGGGSPLHF; J gene: TRBJ1-6; V gene: TRBV7-2; D gene: TRBD1
CDR3 protein: CATSRSLAVQETQYF; J gene: TRBJ2-5; V gene: TRBV15; D gene: TRBD2
CDR3 protein: CASSLTTYRGGEQYF; J gene: TRBJ2-7; V gene: TRBV27; D gene: TRBD1
CDR3 protein: CASSLQGSHNEQFF; J gene: TRBJ2-1; V gene: TRBV6-5; D gene: .
CDR3 protein: CASSISGRAYNEQFF; J gene: TRBJ2-1; V gene: TRBV7-2; D gene: TRBD2
CDR3 protein: CASSLRGQGYNEQFF; J gene: TRBJ2-1; V gene: TRBV12-3/TRBV12-4; D gene: TRBD1
CDR3 protein: CASSQGQGSPFKYF; J gene: TRBJ2-7; V gene: TRBV7-2; D gene: TRBD1
CDR3 protein: CSVELGRRDTQYF; J gene: TRBJ2-3; V gene: TRBV29-1; D gene: .
CDR3 protein: CASSFKVGDTQYF; J gene: TRBJ2-3; V gene: TRBV27; D gene: .
CDR3 protein: CASSPGLAGGEQFF; J gene: TRBJ2-1; V gene: TRBV27; D gene: TRBD2
CDR3 protein: CASSQVGQGREETQYF; J gene: TRBJ2-5; V gene: TRBV4-2; D gene: TRBD1
CDR3 protein: CAVQWASGSQDTQYF; J gene: TRBJ2-3; V gene: TRBV30; D gene: TRBD2
CDR3 protein: CASRQAGGPSGNTIYF; J gene: TRBJ1-3; V gene: TRBV12-3/TRBV12-4; D gene: .
CDR3 protein: CASSNRGHEKLFF; J gene: TRBJ1-4; V gene: TRBV6-5; D gene: TRBD1